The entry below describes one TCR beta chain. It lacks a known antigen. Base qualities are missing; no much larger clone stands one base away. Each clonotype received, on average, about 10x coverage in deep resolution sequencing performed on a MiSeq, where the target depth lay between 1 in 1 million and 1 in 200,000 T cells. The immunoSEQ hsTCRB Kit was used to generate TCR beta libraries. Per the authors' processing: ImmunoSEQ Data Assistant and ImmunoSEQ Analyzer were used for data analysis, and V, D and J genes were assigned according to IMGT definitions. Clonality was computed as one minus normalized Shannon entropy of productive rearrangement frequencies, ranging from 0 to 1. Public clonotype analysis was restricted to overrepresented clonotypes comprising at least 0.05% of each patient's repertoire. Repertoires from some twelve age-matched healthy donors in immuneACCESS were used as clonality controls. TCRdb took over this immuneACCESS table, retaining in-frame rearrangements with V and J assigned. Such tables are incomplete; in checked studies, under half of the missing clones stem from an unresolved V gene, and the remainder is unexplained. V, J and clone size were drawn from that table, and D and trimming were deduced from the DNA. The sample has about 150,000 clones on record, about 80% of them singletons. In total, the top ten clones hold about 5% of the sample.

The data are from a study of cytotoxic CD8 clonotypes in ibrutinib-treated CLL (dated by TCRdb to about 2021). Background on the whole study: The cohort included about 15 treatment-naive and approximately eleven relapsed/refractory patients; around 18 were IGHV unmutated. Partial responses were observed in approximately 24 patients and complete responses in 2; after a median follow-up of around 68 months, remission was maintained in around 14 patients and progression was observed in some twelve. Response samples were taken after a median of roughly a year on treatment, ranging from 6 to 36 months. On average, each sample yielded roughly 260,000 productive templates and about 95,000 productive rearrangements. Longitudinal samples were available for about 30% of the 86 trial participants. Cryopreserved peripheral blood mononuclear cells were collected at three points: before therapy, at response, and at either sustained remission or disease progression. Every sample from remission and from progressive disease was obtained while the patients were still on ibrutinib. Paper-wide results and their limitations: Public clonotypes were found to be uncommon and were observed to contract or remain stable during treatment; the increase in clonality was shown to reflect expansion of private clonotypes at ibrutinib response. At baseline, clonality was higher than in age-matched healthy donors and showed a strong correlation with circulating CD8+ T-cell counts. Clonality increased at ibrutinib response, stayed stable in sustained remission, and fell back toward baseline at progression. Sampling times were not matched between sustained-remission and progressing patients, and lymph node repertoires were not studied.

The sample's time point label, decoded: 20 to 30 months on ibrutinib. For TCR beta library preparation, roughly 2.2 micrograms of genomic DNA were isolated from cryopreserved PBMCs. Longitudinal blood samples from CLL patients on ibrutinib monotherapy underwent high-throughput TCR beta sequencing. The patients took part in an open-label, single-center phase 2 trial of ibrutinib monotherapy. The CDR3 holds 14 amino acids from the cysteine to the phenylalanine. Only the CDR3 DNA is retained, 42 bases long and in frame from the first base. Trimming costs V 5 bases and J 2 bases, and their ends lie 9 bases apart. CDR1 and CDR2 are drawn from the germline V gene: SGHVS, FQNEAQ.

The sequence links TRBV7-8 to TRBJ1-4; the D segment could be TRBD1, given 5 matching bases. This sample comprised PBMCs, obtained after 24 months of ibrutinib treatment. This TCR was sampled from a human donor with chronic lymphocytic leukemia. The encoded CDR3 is CASSPGTTNEKLFF. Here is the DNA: TGTGCCAGCAGCCCAGGGACGACTAATGAAAAACTGTTTTTT.